This record looks at one T cell receptor (beta chain) sequence and its context. The entry originates in a study of blood T cell repertoires in COVID-19. This table comes from immunoSEQ multiplex PCR, and its TCRdb copy is limited to in-frame clones, with some not included. Of 250,000 to 350,000 clones listed, about four fifths were seen once; the top ten hold roughly 1.5%. Looked up from germline, CDR1 is SGHRS and CDR2 is YFSETQ. The V segment lost 3 bases and the J segment 6 bases; nucleotides outside the gene matches: 6. This CDR3 region has 15 residues. This clonotype was obtained from a human donor with COVID-19, enrolled during active disease. The donor label of this sample is uncertain. The chain has TRBV5-1 and TRBJ2-3; TRBD1 matches at 11 bases. The specimen sequenced was peripheral blood. DNA for the CDR3: TGCGCCAGCAGCTCTCCGGGACAGGGGGAGGATACGCAGTATTTT. Protein: CASSSPGQGEDTQYF.